This T cell receptor (beta chain) was recorded in a study of blood T cell repertoires in COVID-19 (dated by TCRdb to the early 2020s). Describing the broader study: Samples from collaborators originated in the United States, Italy and Spain and spanned both the acute and convalescent phases of COVID-19. The prospective study material was composed of cDNA or gDNA derived from T cells, B-cell-depleted T cells, or PBMCs. A freely available public database, intended as a resource for researchers studying the immune response to SARS-CoV-2, is where the repertoires were released. Nearly every sample came with metadata listing a de-identified subject ID, COVID-19 status, age in years and sex. Deeply sampled blood TCRbeta repertoires from subjects exposed to, actively infected with, or recovered from COVID-19 were included in the dataset. The samples were drawn from two sources: the first 160 participants of the ongoing ImmuneRACE study, and approximately 1,300 subjects contributed by 6 global collaborators. HLA class I and class II types, where available, came from metadata supplied by the sample provider rather than from assay-based typing.

Participants in the prospective study were aged roughly 18 to 90 years, lived in 20 to 30 United States geographic areas, and enrolled through a virtual design. Cohort assignment in the prospective study relied on participant-reported clinical history from a screening survey and a study questionnaire. Mobile phlebotomists in the prospective study collected whole blood, serum and a nasopharyngeal or oropharyngeal swab from every participant. Prospective study participants could optionally give additional blood draws and questionnaires over a roughly two-month period. Prospective study blood samples were shipped either frozen or at room temperature before DNA extraction. The CDR3 measures 16 amino acids from cysteine to phenylalanine. The read is trimmed to its CDR3 DNA, 48 bases read in frame from base 1. V is pared back by 2 bases and J by 0 bases, with 12 bases lying between the germline termini. As encoded in the germline V gene, CDR1 is MDHEN while CDR2 is SYDVKM.

TCRbeta CDR3 regions were amplified from genomic DNA by means of the immunoSEQ Assay, a bias-controlled multiplex PCR. For the original study's pipeline: The number of nucleated cells in each sample was estimated by amplification of reference gene primers within the assay. To quantify the absolute abundance of each unique TCRbeta CDR3 rearrangement, sequence reads were collapsed and filtered. For each sample, productive Simpson clonality was calculated as the square root of Simpson's diversity index over productive rearrangements. TCRdb holds this immuneACCESS table with in-frame rearrangements only. Some clones are missing; in checked studies, unresolved V genes explain under half, and the rest has no known cause. V and J calls and clone size are as listed in that table; D and trimming were resolved from the DNA. This sample has a few hundred thousand clones in its table, and 80% to 90% of those were observed once. 3.5% to 4.5% of the sample belongs to the ten largest clones.

As concerns this clone: What antigen it recognizes has not been identified. There are no base qualities to consult, and no much larger clone falls within one base.

Broader findings and caveats from the paper: The quantity of clinical and demographic metadata differed by source and by participant and was supplied without curation.

The source is a woman in her thirties or forties with acute COVID-19. Source material: PBMCs or T cells enriched from blood (not recorded which). The chain is encoded by TRBV28 joined to TRBJ2-3, with a tentative D gene TRBD1 over 5 matching bases. DNA sequence: TGTGCCAGCAGTTTAAAGGGGCCGACTAGCACAGATACGCAGTATTTT. It is translated as CASSLKGPTSTDTQYF.